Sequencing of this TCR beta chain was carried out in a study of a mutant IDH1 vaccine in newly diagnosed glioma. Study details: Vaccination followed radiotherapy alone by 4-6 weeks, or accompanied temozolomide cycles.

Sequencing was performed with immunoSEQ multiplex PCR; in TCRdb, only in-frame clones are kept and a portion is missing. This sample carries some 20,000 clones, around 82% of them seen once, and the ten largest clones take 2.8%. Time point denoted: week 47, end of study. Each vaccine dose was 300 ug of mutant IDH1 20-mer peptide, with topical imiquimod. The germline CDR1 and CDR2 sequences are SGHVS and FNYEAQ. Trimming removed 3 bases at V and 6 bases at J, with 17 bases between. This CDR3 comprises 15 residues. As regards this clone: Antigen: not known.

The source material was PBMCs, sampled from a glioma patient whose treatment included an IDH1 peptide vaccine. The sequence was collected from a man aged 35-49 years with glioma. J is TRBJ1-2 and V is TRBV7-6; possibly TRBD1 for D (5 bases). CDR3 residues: CASSFVDMSSNGYTF. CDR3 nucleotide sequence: TGTGCCAGCAGCTTCGTGGACATGAGTTCAAATGGCTACACCTTC.